This T cell receptor beta chain was retrieved from a study of glioma-infiltrating T cells. General study points: Non-neoplastic patients had below-expected tissue-blood divergence, while all gliomas exceeded expectation. CDR3 overlap between tissue and blood was very small.

TCR alpha and beta CDR3 regions were amplified from RNA using iRepertoire nested multiplex PCR. Tissue mRNA or PBMC total RNA, roughly 100-400 ng, went into one-step reverse transcription and amplification. MiXCR was run by TCRdb on the multiplex PCR reads, yielding one entry per CDR3 protein. Of about 93,000 distinct CDR3 sequences listed, 35% to 50% are singletons. In its sample, this clonotype was seen many times. Its antigen is not known. The sequence was obtained from a human donor with low-grade glioma or glioblastoma, undergoing nonglioma brain surgery, or in good health (not recorded which). Sequencing input: glioma tissue, nonneoplastic brain tissue, or PBMCs (not recorded which).

CDR3 nucleotides: TGCAGTGCTAGATCGGGACAGGGGATCTGGCAGCCCCAGCATTTT. Its translation: CSARSGQGIWQPQHF. The chain is built from TRBV20-1 and TRBJ1-5; 10 positions agree with TRBD1. The germline CDR1 and CDR2 sequences are DFQATT and SNEGSKA (reference sequence). There are 15 residues in the CDR3. Losses at the gene ends were 2 bases for V and 7 bases for J; bases not matched to a gene: 8.